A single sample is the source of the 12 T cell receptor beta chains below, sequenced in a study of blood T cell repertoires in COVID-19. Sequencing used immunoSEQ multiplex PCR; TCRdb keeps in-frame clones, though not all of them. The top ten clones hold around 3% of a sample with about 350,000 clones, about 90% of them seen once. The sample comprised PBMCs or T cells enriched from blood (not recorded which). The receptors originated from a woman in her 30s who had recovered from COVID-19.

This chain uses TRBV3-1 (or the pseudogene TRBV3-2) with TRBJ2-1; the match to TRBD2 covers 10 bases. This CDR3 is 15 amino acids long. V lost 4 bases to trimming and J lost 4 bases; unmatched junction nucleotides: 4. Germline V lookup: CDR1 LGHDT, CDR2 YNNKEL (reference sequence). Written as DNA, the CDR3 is TGTGCCAGCAGCCCCCAGACTAGCGGGTACAATGAGCAGTTCTTC. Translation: CASSPQTSGYNEQFF.

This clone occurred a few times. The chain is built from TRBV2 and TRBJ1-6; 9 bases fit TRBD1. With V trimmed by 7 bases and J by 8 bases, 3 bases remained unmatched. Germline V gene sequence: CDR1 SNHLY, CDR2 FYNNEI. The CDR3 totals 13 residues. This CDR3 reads CASIRTGDSPLHF. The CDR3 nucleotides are TGTGCCAGCATACGGACAGGGGATTCACCCCTCCACTTT.

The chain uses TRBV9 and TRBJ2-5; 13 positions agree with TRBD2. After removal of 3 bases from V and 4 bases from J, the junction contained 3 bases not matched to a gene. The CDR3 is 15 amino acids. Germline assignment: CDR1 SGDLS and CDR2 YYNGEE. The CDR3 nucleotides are TGTGCCAGCAGCGCCCGACTAGCGGGAGGAGAGACCCAGTACTTC. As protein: CASSARLAGGETQYF.

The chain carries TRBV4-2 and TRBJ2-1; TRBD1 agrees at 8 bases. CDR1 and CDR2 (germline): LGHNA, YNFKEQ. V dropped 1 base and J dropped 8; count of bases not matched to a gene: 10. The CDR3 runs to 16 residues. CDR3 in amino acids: CASSQAGQGAHDEQFF. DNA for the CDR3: TGTGCCAGCAGCCAAGCGGGGCAGGGGGCGCATGATGAGCAGTTCTTC.

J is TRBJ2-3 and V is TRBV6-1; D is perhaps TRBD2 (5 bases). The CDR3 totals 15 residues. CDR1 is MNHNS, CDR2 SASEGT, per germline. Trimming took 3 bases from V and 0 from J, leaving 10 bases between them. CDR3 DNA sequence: TGTGCCAGCAGTGATGGGCGGGCTAGCACAGATACGCAGTATTTT. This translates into CASSDGRASTDTQYF.

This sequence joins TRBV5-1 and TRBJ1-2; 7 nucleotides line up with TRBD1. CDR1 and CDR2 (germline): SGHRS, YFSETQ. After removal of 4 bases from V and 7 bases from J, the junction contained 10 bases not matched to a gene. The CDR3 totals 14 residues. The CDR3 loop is CASSVTTGRIGYTF. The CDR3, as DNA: TGCGCCAGCAGCGTGACGACAGGGAGGATTGGCTACACCTTC.

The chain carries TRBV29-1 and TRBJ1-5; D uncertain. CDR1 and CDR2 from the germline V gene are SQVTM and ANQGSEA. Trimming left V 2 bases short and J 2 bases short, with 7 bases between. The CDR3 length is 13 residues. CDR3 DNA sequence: TGCAGCGTTGAATTGGGAGGCAATCAGCCCCAGCATTTT. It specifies CSVELGGNQPQHF.

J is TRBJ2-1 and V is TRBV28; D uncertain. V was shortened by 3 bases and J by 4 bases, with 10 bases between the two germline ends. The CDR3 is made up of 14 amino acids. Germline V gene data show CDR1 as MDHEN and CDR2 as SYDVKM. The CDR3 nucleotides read TGTGCCAGCAGTTTTATTGGGCTTTACAATGAGCAGTTCTTC. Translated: CASSFIGLYNEQFF.

CDR3 bases: TGCGCCAGCAGGCTGACTAGCGGGGGGTTTAATACGCAGTATTTT. Amino acids: CASRLTSGGFNTQYF. V is TRBV5-1 and J is TRBJ2-3; 13 nucleotides agree with TRBD2. The germline CDR1 and CDR2 sequences are SGHRS and YFSETQ. This CDR3 is 15 amino acids long. V shed 5 bases, J shed 7 bases, and the junction held 7 bases outside the gene matches.

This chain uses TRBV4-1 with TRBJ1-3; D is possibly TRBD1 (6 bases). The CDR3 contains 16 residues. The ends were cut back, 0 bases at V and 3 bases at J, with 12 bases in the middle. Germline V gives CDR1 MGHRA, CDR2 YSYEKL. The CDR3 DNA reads TGCGCCAGCAGCCAAGACGCAGGGGTGGGTGGAAACACCATATATTTT. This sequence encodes CASSQDAGVGGNTIYF.

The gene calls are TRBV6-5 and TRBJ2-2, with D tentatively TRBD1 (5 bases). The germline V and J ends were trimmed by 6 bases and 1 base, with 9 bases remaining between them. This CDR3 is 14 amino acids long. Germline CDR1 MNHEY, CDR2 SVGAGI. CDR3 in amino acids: CASSRARNTGELFF. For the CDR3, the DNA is TGTGCCAGCAGCAGGGCCAGGAACACCGGGGAGCTGTTTTTT.

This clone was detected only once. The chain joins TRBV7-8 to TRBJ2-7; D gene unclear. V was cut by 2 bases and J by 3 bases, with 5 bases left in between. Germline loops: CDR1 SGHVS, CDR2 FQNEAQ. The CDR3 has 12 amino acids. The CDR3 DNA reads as TGTGCCAGCAGCTTATCCGTCTACGAGCAGTACTTC. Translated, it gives CASSLSVYEQYF. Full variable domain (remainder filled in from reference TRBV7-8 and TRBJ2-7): GAGVSQSPRYKVAKRGQDVALRCDPISGHVSLFWYQQALGQGPEFLTYFQNEAQLDKSGLPSDRFFAERPEGSVSTLKIQRTQQEDSAVYLCASSLSVYEQYFGPGTRLTVT.